What follows describes a single T cell receptor (beta chain). The target antigen is unknown. The CDR3 consists of 14 residues. CDR1 is MDHEN and CDR2 is SYDVKM in the germline V gene. V lost 4 bases and J 2 bases, leaving 11 bases between the germline ends. Primers: 60 Vbeta forward and 13 Jbeta reverse. The repertoire was sequenced with immunoSEQ multiplex PCR; TCRdb's copy has only in-frame clones and lacks some. The sample gives approximately 75,000 clones, 80% of which show up once; approximately 1% is in the top ten. The sample comes from a study of cytomegalovirus exposure and HLA in healthy donors. Study-wide results and limits: Based on reports, TCR beta sequences accurately predicted HLA-A and HLA-B alleles for most subjects. With further analysis later on, most CMV-associated TCR beta chains appeared HLA-restricted. Through in vitro validation, three CMV-associated chains were shown to be specific for CMV antigens.

Input material: PBMCs. This TCR derives from a male donor in good health and CMV-seronegative. J is TRBJ1-2 and V is TRBV28; TRBD1 is a possible D gene (5 bases). The CDR3 protein is CASSSRGRNYGYTF. In nucleotides, the CDR3 is TGTGCCAGCAGTTCCCGGGGGAGGAACTATGGCTACACCTTC.